This T cell receptor beta chain comes out of a study of blood T cell repertoires in COVID-19. Study summary: There were acute and convalescent COVID-19 samples, and they came from the United States, Italy and Spain. T cells, B-cell-depleted T cells, or PBMCs supplied cDNA or gDNA.

Authors' methods: Estimation of nucleated cell counts relied on the amplification of reference gene primers. Assay: immunoSEQ multiplex PCR; the TCRdb copy retains only in-frame clones and omits some. That table gives V, J and clone size, and the DNA gave D and trimming. The sample carries some 150,000 clones, approximately 86% recorded once. This CDR3 is built from 14 residues. Losses at the gene ends were 6 bases for V and 5 bases for J; bases not matched to a gene: 7. The V gene's germline CDR1 is LNHDA and CDR2 SQIVND (reference sequence). Specimen: peripheral blood. V gene TRBV19 combines with J gene TRBJ1-5; the match to TRBD1 covers 7 bases. The sequence derives from a man between 70 and 80 years old with acute or convalescent COVID-19. CDR3 sequence (DNA): TGTGCCAGTAGCCCCACACAGGGGTATCAGCCCCAGCATTTT. It is translated as CASSPTQGYQPQHF.